A single sample is the source of the 26 T cell receptor beta chains below, sequenced in a study of CD8 T cells in Susac syndrome. Random hexamers were used to reverse transcribe the RNA input (roughly 0.5 to 1 ug). TCRdb reanalysed the immunoSEQ multiplex PCR reads using MiXCR and keeps one entry per CDR3 protein. The table includes approximately 140,000 distinct CDR3 sequences, approximately 96% detected once. Sequenced material: CD4+ T cells from PBMCs. These receptors were obtained from a human donor with multiple sclerosis.

The gene calls are TRBV7-2 and TRBJ2-3; 10 positions agree with TRBD2. CDR1 and CDR2 (germline): SGHTA, FQGNSA. V trimming: 5 bases; J trimming: 5 bases; junction bases outside the gene matches: 16. The CDR3 contains 18 residues. CDR3 sequence (DNA): TGTGCCAGCAGCACCACCGGGAGAAGCGGGAGGGTGGAAGATACGCAGTATTTT. It translates to CASSTTGRSGRVEDTQYF. The variable domain in full, with the rest retrieved from reference TRBV7-2 and TRBJ2-3, is GAGVSQSPSNKVTEKGKDVELRCDPISGHTALYWYRQSLGQGLEFLIYFQGNSAPDKSGLPSDRFSAERTGGSVSTLTIQRTQQEDSAVYLCASSTTGRSGRVEDTQYFGPGTRLTVL.

The chain has TRBV29-1 and TRBJ2-3, with D perhaps matching TRBD1 (5 bases). The CDR3 has 16 amino acids. Germline loops: CDR1 SQVTM, CDR2 ANQGSEA. V lost 4 bases and J 6 bases, leaving 23 bases between the germline ends. CDR3 DNA sequence: TGCAGCGTTGCAGGGCTGGGTGCCCAAACGCGTGATACGCAGTATTTT. This encodes CSVAGLGAQTRDTQYF.

This clonotype was seen a single time. J is TRBJ2-1 and V is TRBV24-1; D not resolved. The V gene lost 2 bases and the J gene lost 10 bases, with 11 bases spanning the gap. Germline V lookup: CDR1 KGHDR, CDR2 SFDVKD. There are 13 residues in the CDR3. The CDR3 spells CATSDSRHWEQFF. CDR3 sequence (DNA): TGTGCCACCAGTGATTCCCGACACTGGGAGCAGTTCTTC.

The rearrangement uses TRBV7-9 and TRBJ2-1; TRBD2 matches 10 bases. The trim removed 4 bases at V and 12 bases at J, leaving 3 bases unmatched. The CDR3 spans 12 residues. Germline loops: CDR1 SEHNR, CDR2 FQNEAQ (reference sequence). CDR3 sequence: CASSSSGRRQFF. The CDR3 coding sequence is TGTGCCAGCAGCTCTAGCGGGAGAAGGCAGTTCTTC.

The rearrangement joins TRBV7-9 to TRBJ2-1; D is ambiguous. The CDR3 extends over 16 amino acids. Trimming shortened V by 5 bases and J by 5 bases, and 19 bases separated the two germline ends. Germline CDR1 reads SEHNR; CDR2 reads FQNEAQ (reference sequence). Here the CDR3 reads CASSPFPGTANNEQFF. CDR3 DNA: TGTGCCAGCAGCCCCTTTCCGGGTACCGCCAACAATGAGCAGTTCTTC.

The V and J genes are TRBV7-9 and TRBJ2-7, with D tentatively TRBD2 (5 bases). V dropped 2 bases and J dropped 3 bases, with 5 bases sitting between them. There are 12 residues in the CDR3. Germline values: CDR1 SEHNR, CDR2 FQNEAQ (reference sequence). CDR3 bases: TGTGCCAGCAGCTTACGGGACTACGAGCAGTACTTC. Protein product: CASSLRDYEQYF.

This sequence joins TRBV4-1 and TRBJ2-7; 8 bases align to TRBD1. This CDR3 is built from 16 residues. Germline CDR1 MGHRA, CDR2 YSYEKL. The V gene end was trimmed by 4 bases and the J gene end by 6 bases; junction bases not matched to a gene: 14. The DNA of the CDR3 is TGCGCCAGCAGCCTTCAATCGGAGACAGGGGCCGGCGAGCAGTACTTC. Its translation: CASSLQSETGAGEQYF.

The sample holds one count of this clonotype. This chain joins TRBV2 and TRBJ2-7; D remains ambiguous. V was cut by 3 bases and J by 3 bases, with 15 bases left in between. This CDR3 comprises 15 residues. Germline V lookup: CDR1 SNHLY, CDR2 FYNNEI. CDR3 in DNA: TGTGCCAGCAGTGATTTAGCAGCTCAGGTCTACGAGCAGTACTTC. It codes for CASSDLAAQVYEQYF.

The rearrangement joins TRBV6-6 to TRBJ2-7; 10 bases map to TRBD1. The CDR3 extends over 15 amino acids. Germline CDR1 is MNHNY and CDR2 is SVGAGI (reference sequence). Trimming cost V 4 bases and J 5 bases; bases outside gene matches: 8. This CDR3 reads CASSFSRQGAHEQYF. The DNA for the CDR3 is TGTGCCAGCAGTTTCTCTCGACAGGGGGCCCACGAGCAGTACTTC.

This rearrangement joins TRBV9 to TRBJ2-3; D unclear. The CDR3 sequence is 15 residues long. Per germline, CDR1 SGDLS and CDR2 YYNGEE. V lost 0 bases to trimming and J lost 5 bases, with 13 bases between them. CDR3 region: CASSVGPGVLDTQYF. DNA of the CDR3: TGTGCCAGCAGCGTAGGACCGGGCGTCCTAGATACGCAGTATTTT.

The rearrangement uses TRBV9 and TRBJ2-7; D gene ambiguous. Germline assignment: CDR1 SGDLS and CDR2 YYNGEE. V was clipped by 0 bases and J by 1 base, with 8 bases between them. CDR3 size: 14 residues. The CDR3 reads CASSVEVGSYEQYF. In DNA form, the CDR3 reads TGTGCCAGCAGCGTAGAGGTAGGATCCTACGAGCAGTACTTC.

The chain combines TRBV6-2 or TRBV6-3 with TRBJ2-1; 8 bases are a match to TRBD2. The CDR3 length is 15 residues. CDR1 is MNHEY, CDR2 SVGEGT, per germline. The J segment lost 5 bases and the V segment lost 4 bases, leaving 7 bases of the junction unmatched. The CDR3 sequence: CASSSSGGRNNEQFF. DNA of the CDR3: TGTGCCAGCAGTTCAAGCGGGGGCCGTAACAATGAGCAGTTCTTC.

V is TRBV6-2 or TRBV6-3 and J is TRBJ2-1; TRBD2 matches 9 bases. Germline trimming cut 5 bases from V and 9 bases from J; bases unmatched to any gene: 17. This CDR3 is 17 amino acids long. CDR1 and CDR2 (germline): MNHEY, SVGEGT. The CDR3 loop is CASSTPQLAGESGEQFF. CDR3 coding DNA: TGTGCCAGCAGTACGCCGCAGTTAGCGGGAGAATCTGGTGAGCAGTTCTTC.

The rearrangement links TRBV23-1 to TRBJ1-2; D is perhaps TRBD1 (6 bases). TRBV23-1 is an open reading frame, and its role is uncertain. Trimming pared 0 bases from V and 7 bases from J, leaving 12 bases between. This CDR3 region has 14 residues. CDR3 coding DNA: TGCGCCAGCAGTCAATCCAGGGTAGGGGGTGGCTACACCTTC. Amino acids: CASSQSRVGGGYTF.

The V call is TRBV30, the J call TRBJ1-4; 7 bases agree with TRBD1. Germline CDR1 is GTSNPN and CDR2 is SVGIG (reference sequence). CDR3 length: 14 residues. The V and J ends lost 0 bases and 4 bases, in that order; junction bases with no gene match: 2. The CDR3 is CAWSVHRGNEKLFF. CDR3 nucleotide sequence: TGTGCCTGGAGTGTCCACAGGGGTAATGAAAAACTGTTTTTT.

The chain couples TRBV10-3 to TRBJ2-1; TRBD1 agrees at 10 bases. Germline CDR1 reads ENHRY; CDR2 reads SYGVKD. CDR3 length: 15 residues. The ends lost 11 bases at V and 10 bases at J; junction bases unmatched: 17. CDR3 amino acids: CAAGSGTGVYREQFF. As DNA, the CDR3 is TGTGCCGCAGGATCCGGGACAGGGGTATACAGGGAGCAGTTCTTC.

The rearrangement uses TRBV27 and TRBJ1-6; D gene unclear. The CDR3 loop spans 13 amino acids. Deletions cut 7 bases from V and 5 bases from J, with 9 bases between. Germline V gives CDR1 MNHEY, CDR2 SMNVEV (reference sequence). The CDR3 nucleotides read TGTGCCAGCACCTTTACTCATAATTCACCCCTCCACTTT. Amino acids: CASTFTHNSPLHF.

The chain links TRBV20-1 to TRBJ2-6; TRBD1 matches at 10 bases. The length of the CDR3 is 18 residues. V dropped 0 bases and J dropped 1; count of bases not matched to a gene: 6. CDR1 is DFQATT and CDR2 is SNEGSKA in the germline V gene (reference sequence). CDR3 sequence reads: CSARDRTGGYSGANVLTF. In nucleotides, the CDR3 is TGCAGTGCTAGAGATAGGACAGGGGGGTATTCTGGGGCCAACGTCCTGACTTTC.

This chain joins TRBV12-3 or TRBV12-4 and TRBJ1-6; the D gene is possibly TRBD1 (6 bases). This CDR3 spans 13 amino acids. The germline V and J ends were trimmed by 6 bases and 9 bases, with 12 bases remaining between them. The CDR3 coding sequence is TGTGCCAGCAGAGGGACAACAGGTTCACCCCTCCACTTT. Protein: CASRGTTGSPLHF.

This clonotype appeared once. CDR3: CSGASGREYEQYF. As DNA, the CDR3 is TGCAGTGGCGCTAGCGGGAGGGAGTACGAGCAGTACTTC. The chain carries TRBV20-1 and TRBJ2-7, with 12 nucleotides matching TRBD2. The germline gives CDR1 DFQATT, CDR2 SNEGSKA (reference sequence). Trimming at V came to 7 bases and at J to 4 bases, leaving 5 bases not matched to a gene. The CDR3 extends over 13 amino acids.

The chain carries TRBV19 and TRBJ2-7; D is possibly TRBD1 or TRBD2 (7 bases each). The germline CDR1 and CDR2 sequences are LNHDA and SQIVND (reference sequence). V was clipped by 3 bases and J by 7 bases, with 22 bases between them. CDR3 size: 16 residues. The CDR3 coding sequence is TGTGCCAGTAGTATCCCCAGGGGGGGCGAGGTCGAAGAGCAGTACTTC. As protein: CASSIPRGGEVEEQYF.

The V and J genes are TRBV30 and TRBJ2-5; the match to TRBD2 covers 9 bases. This CDR3 comprises 13 residues. Germline V gives CDR1 GTSNPN, CDR2 SVGIG (reference sequence). V lost 1 base to trimming and J lost 3 bases; unmatched junction nucleotides: 0. This CDR3 reads CAWSGGGEETQYF. The CDR3 DNA is TGTGCCTGGAGTGGCGGGGGGGAAGAGACCCAGTACTTC.

The chain carries TRBV7-2 and TRBJ2-2; the D is unclear. Germline V gene data show CDR1 as SGHTA and CDR2 as FQGNSA. V was clipped by 2 bases and J by 3 bases, with 16 bases between them. The CDR3 has 17 residues. CDR3 region: CASSLSASVSYTGELFF. CDR3 coding DNA: TGTGCCAGCAGCTTATCCGCTTCGGTCTCCTACACCGGGGAGCTGTTTTTT. Drawing the rest from reference TRBV7-2 and TRBJ2-2, the complete variable domain is GAGVSQSPSNKVTEKGKDVELRCDPISGHTALYWYRQSLGQGLEFLIYFQGNSAPDKSGLPSDRFSAERTGGSVSTLTIQRTQQEDSAVYLCASSLSASVSYTGELFFGEGSRLTVL.

The rearrangement uses TRBV5-1 and TRBJ2-1; 14 bases match TRBD2. Looked up from germline, CDR1 is SGHRS and CDR2 is YFSETQ. V lost 7 bases and J lost 1; bases outside the gene matches: 4. The CDR3 is 16 residues long. The chain's CDR3 is CASARTSGGSYNEQFF. The CDR3 region has the DNA TGCGCCAGCGCCAGGACTAGCGGGGGGTCCTACAATGAGCAGTTCTTC.

The chain uses TRBV7-9 and TRBJ1-4; D uncertain. The CDR3 totals 16 residues. The germline V gene encodes CDR1 SEHNR and CDR2 FQNEAQ (reference sequence). Trimming removed 5 bases from V and 8 bases from J, with 21 bases in between. CDR3 amino acids: CASSLPGGLRGEKLFF. The DNA of the CDR3 is TGTGCCAGCAGCCTACCTGGAGGGCTTCGTGGGGAAAAACTGTTTTTT. Variable domain in full (rest from reference TRBV7-9 and TRBJ1-4): DTGVSQNPRHKITKRGQNVTFRCDPISEHNRLYWYRQTLGQGPEFLTYFQNEAQLEKSRLLSDRFSAERPKGSFSTLEIQRTEQGDSAMYLCASSLPGGLRGEKLFFGSGTQLSVL.

This clonotype occurred once. V usage is TRBV28 and J usage is TRBJ1-3, with TRBD1 identical over 9 bases. The V gene's germline CDR1 is MDHEN and CDR2 SYDVKM. This CDR3 spans 17 amino acids. Trimming cost V 3 bases and J 2 bases; bases outside gene matches: 8. The CDR3 DNA sequence: TGTGCCAGCAGTTTGGACAGGGGCCTAAGGGCTGGAAACACCATATATTTT. This sequence encodes CASSLDRGLRAGNTIYF.